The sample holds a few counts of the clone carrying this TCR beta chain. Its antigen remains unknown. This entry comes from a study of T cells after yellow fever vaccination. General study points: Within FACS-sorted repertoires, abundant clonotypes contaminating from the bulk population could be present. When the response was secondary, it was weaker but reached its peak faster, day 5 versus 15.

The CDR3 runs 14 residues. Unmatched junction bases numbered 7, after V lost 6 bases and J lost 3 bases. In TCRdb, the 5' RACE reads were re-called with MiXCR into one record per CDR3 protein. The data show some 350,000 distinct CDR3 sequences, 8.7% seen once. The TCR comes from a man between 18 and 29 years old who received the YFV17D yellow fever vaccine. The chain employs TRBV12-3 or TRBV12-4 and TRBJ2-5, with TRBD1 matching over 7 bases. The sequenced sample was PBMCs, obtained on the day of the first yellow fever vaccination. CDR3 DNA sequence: TGTGCCAGCAGAAAAGGGACAGTAGAAGAGACCCAGTACTTC. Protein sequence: CASRKGTVEETQYF.